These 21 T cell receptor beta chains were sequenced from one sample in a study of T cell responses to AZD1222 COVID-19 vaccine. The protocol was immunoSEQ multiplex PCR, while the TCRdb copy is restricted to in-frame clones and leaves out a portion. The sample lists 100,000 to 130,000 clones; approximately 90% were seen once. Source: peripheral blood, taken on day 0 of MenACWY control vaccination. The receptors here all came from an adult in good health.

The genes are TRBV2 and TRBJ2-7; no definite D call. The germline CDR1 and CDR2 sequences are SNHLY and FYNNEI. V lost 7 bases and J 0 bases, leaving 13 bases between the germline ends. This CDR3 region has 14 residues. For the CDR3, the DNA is TGTGCCAGCACCCACTCCCGTGCCTCCTACGAGCAGTACTTC. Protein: CASTHSRASYEQYF.

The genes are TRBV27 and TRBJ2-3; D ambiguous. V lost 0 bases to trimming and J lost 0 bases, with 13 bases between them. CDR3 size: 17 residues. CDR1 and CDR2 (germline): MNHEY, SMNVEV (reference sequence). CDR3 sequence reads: CASSLSLQYLSTDTQYF. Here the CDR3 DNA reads TGTGCCAGCAGTTTATCTCTACAGTATCTCAGCACAGATACGCAGTATTTT.

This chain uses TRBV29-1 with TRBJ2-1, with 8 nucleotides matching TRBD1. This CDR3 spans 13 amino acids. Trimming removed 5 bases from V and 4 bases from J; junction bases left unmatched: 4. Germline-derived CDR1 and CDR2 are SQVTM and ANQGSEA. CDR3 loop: CSVWGTGYNEQFF. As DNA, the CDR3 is TGCAGCGTTTGGGGGACAGGTTACAATGAGCAGTTCTTC.

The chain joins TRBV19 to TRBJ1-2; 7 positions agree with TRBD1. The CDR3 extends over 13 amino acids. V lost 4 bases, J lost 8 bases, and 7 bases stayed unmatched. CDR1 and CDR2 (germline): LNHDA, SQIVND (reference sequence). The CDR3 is CASSNGEGAGYTF. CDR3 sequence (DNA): TGTGCCAGTAGTAACGGAGAGGGGGCAGGCTACACCTTC.

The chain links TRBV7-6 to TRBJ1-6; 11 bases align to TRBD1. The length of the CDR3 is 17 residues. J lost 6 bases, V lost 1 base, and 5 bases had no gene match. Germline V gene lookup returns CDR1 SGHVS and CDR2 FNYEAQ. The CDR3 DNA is TGTGCCAGCAGCTTAGGGGACAGGGGGACGGCTAATTCACCCCTCCACTTT. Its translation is CASSLGDRGTANSPLHF. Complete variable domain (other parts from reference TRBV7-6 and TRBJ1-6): GAGVSQSPRYKVTKRGQDVALRCDPISGHVSLYWYRQALGQGPEFLTYFNYEAQQDKSGLPNDRFSAERPEGSISTLTIQRTEQRDSAMYRCASSLGDRGTANSPLHFGNGTRLTVT.

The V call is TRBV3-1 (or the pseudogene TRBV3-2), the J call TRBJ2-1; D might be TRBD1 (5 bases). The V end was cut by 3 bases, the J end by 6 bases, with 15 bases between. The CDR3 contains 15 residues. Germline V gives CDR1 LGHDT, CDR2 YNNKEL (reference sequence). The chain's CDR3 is CASSHKGAQGNEQFF. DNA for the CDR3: TGTGCCAGCAGCCATAAAGGGGCCCAGGGCAATGAGCAGTTCTTC.

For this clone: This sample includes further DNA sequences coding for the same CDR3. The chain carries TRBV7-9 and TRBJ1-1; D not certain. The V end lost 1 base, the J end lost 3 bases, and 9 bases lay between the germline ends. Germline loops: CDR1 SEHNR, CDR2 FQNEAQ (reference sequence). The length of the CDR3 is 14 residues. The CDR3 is CASSLVAPYTEAFF. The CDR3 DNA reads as TGTGCCAGCAGCTTAGTCGCGCCTTACACTGAAGCTTTCTTT. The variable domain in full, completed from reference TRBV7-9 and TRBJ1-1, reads DTGVSQNPRHKITKRGQNVTFRCDPISEHNRLYWYRQTLGQGPEFLTYFQNEAQLEKSRLLSDRFSAERPKGSFSTLEIQRTEQGDSAMYLCASSLVAPYTEAFFGQGTRLTVV.

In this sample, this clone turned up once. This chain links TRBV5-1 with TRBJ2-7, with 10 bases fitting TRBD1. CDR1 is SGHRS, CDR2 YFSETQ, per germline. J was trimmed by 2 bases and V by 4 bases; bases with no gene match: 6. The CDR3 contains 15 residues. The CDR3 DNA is TGCGCCAGCAGCCGAGGGGACAGGGGAGCCTACGAGCAGTACTTC. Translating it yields CASSRGDRGAYEQYF. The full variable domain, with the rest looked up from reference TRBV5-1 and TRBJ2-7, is KAGVTQTPRYLIKTRGQQVTLSCSPISGHRSVSWYQQTPGQGLQFLFEYFSETQRNKGNFPGRFSGRQFSNSRSEMNVSTLELGDSALYLCASSRGDRGAYEQYFGPGTRLTVT.

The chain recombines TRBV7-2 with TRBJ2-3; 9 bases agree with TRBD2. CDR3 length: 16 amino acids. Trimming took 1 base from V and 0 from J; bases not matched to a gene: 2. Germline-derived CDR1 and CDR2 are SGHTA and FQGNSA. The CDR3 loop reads CASSLVAGASTDTQYF. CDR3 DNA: TGTGCCAGCAGCTTAGTAGCGGGGGCTAGCACAGATACGCAGTATTTT.

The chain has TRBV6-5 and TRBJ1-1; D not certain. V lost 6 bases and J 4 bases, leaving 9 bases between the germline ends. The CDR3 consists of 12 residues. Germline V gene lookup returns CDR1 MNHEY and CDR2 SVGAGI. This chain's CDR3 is CASRRWGTEAFF. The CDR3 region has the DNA TGTGCCAGCAGGCGGTGGGGCACTGAAGCTTTCTTT.

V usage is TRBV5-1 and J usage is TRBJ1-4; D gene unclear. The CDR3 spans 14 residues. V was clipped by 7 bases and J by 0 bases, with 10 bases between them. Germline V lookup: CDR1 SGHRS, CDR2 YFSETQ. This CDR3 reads CASRLQATNEKLFF. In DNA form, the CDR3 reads TGCGCCAGCCGCCTCCAGGCAACTAATGAAAAACTGTTTTTT.

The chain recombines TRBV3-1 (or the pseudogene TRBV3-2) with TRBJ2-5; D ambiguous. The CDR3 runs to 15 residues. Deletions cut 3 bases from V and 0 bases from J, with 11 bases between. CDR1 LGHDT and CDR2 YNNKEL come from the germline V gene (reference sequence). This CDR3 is CASSHMGKYQETQYF. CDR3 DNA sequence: TGTGCCAGCAGCCACATGGGAAAGTACCAAGAGACCCAGTACTTC.

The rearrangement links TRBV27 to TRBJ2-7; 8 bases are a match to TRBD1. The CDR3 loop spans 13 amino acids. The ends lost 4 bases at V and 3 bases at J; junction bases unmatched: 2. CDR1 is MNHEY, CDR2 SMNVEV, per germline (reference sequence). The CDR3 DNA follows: TGTGCCAGCAGTTCACAGGGGGGCTACGAGCAGTACTTC. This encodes CASSSQGGYEQYF.

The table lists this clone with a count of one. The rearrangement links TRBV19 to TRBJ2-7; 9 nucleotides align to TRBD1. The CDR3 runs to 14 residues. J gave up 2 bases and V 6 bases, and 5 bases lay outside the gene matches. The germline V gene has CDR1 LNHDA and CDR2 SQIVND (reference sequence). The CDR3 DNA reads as TGTGCCAGTAGCAAGGGACAGGGAACCTACGAGCAGTACTTC. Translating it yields CASSKGQGTYEQYF.

The CDR3: CASSLGKTQYF. In DNA form, the CDR3 reads TGTGCCAGCAGCCTGGGAAAGACCCAGTACTTC. This chain connects TRBV6-2 or TRBV6-3 to TRBJ2-5, with no clear D. V lost 6 bases, J lost 6 bases, and 8 bases lay in between. The CDR3 is 11 amino acids. Germline CDR1 reads MNHEY; CDR2 reads SVGEGT.

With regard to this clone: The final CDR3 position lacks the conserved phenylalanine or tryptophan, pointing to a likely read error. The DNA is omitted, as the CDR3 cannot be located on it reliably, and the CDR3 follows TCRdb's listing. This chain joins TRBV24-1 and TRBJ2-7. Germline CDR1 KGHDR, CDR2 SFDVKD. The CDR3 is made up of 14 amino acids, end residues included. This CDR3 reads CARLDRVQVFGGPS.

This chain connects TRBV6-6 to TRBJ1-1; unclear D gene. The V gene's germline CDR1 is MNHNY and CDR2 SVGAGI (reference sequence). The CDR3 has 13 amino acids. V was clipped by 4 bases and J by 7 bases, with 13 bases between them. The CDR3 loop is CASSLTGVGEAFF. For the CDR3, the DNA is TGTGCCAGCAGTTTAACCGGGGTTGGTGAAGCTTTCTTT.

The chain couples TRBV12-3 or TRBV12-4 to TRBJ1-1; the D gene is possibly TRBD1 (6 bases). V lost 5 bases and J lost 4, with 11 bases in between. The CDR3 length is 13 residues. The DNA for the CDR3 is TGTGCCAGCAGTGGGGGGGGCGGCACTGAAGCTTTCTTT. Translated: CASSGGGGTEAFF.

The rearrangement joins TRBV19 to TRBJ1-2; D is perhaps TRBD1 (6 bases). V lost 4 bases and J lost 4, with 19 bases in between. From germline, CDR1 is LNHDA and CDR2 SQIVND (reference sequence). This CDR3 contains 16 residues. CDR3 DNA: TGTGCCAGTAGTAAAAGGAGGGGGAACAGCTCCTATGGCTACACCTTC. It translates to CASSKRRGNSSYGYTF.

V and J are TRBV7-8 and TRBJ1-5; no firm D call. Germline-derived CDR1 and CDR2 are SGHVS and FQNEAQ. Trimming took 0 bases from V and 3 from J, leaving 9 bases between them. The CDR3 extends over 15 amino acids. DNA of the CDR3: TGTGCCAGCAGCTTAGCGATGGCTGACAATCAGCCCCAGCATTTT. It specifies CASSLAMADNQPQHF.

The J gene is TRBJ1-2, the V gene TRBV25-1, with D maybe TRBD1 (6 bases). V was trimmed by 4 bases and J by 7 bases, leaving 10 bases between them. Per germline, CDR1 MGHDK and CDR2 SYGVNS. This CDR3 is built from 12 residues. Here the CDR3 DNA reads TGTGCCAGCAGTGCGGGGGCGGCTGGCTACACCTTC. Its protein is CASSAGAAGYTF.